The 14 T cell receptor beta chains reported below all come from one sample, sequenced in a study of T cell responses to AZD1222 COVID-19 vaccine. Assay: immunoSEQ multiplex PCR; the TCRdb copy retains only in-frame clones and omits some. The sample yields under 80,000 clones, around 74% seen once. This sample comprised peripheral blood, obtained on day 0 of MenACWY control vaccination. Every receptor here comes from an adult in good health.

V gene TRBV5-6 combines with J gene TRBJ1-5, with D possibly being TRBD1 (6 bases). CDR3 size: 16 residues. Germline V gene data show CDR1 as SGHDT and CDR2 as YYEEEE. Trimming left V 2 bases short and J 3 bases short, with 15 bases between. The CDR3 region is CASSFSGAIYNQPQHF. CDR3 nucleotide sequence: TGTGCCAGCAGCTTTTCAGGGGCGATATACAATCAGCCCCAGCATTTT.

The CDR3 nucleotides are TGTGCCAGCAGCTTAGGATCAGGTTCACCCCTCCACTTT. Translation: CASSLGSGSPLHF. This chain joins TRBV11-2 and TRBJ1-6; D gene uncertain. V was shortened by 1 base and J by 9 bases, with 7 bases between the two germline ends. This CDR3 has 13 amino acids. Germline V gives CDR1 SGHAT, CDR2 FQNNGV.

The rearrangement uses TRBV12-3 or TRBV12-4 and TRBJ1-2; 8 bases are a match to TRBD1. With V trimmed by 4 bases and J by 8 bases, 3 bases remained unmatched. There are 12 residues in the CDR3. CDR3 amino acids: CASSSGGGGYTF. The CDR3 bases are TGTGCCAGCAGTTCAGGGGGCGGAGGCTACACCTTC.

The table lists this clone with a count of one. The chain links TRBV6-5 to TRBJ1-1; possible D gene TRBD1, 5 bases. Trimming took off 4 bases at V and 5 bases at J, with 11 bases between the two ends. The CDR3 has 13 residues. Per germline, CDR1 MNHEY and CDR2 SVGAGI. The CDR3 DNA reads TGTGCCAGCAGTTTGAGGGGAGATACTGAAGCTTTCTTT. Protein: CASSLRGDTEAFF.

V is TRBV4-1 and J is TRBJ1-1, with 8 bases matching TRBD1. The CDR3 is 15 amino acids. V was clipped by 3 bases and J by 6 bases; unmatched bases: 9. The germline gives CDR1 MGHRA, CDR2 YSYEKL. The chain's CDR3 is CASSQEGTGHPEAFF. The CDR3 DNA sequence: TGCGCCAGCAGCCAGGAAGGGACAGGCCATCCTGAAGCTTTCTTT.

V and J are TRBV28 and TRBJ2-1; 10 positions match TRBD1. This CDR3 spans 15 amino acids. V was clipped by 5 bases and J by 10 bases; unmatched bases: 11. Per germline, CDR1 MDHEN and CDR2 SYDVKM. CDR3 in amino acids: CASSPVRDRGREQFF. The CDR3 nucleotides read TGTGCCAGCAGTCCCGTCCGGGACAGGGGAAGGGAGCAGTTCTTC.

The chain couples TRBV2 to TRBJ1-2; D ambiguous. This CDR3 has 13 amino acids. From germline, CDR1 is SNHLY and CDR2 FYNNEI. The germline V and J ends were trimmed by 7 bases and 0 bases, with 9 bases remaining between them. CDR3 sequence: CASTRAANYGYTF. Written as DNA, the CDR3 is TGTGCCAGCACACGGGCAGCTAACTATGGCTACACCTTC.

This clone has a single count. The chain couples TRBV5-1 to TRBJ2-3; D gene ambiguous. Germline CDR1 reads SGHRS; CDR2 reads YFSETQ. Trimming left V 2 bases short and J 4 bases short, with 14 bases between. The CDR3 has 15 amino acids. Written as DNA, the CDR3 is TGCGCCAGCAGCTTATTAGACCCTAAGCCAGATACGCAGTATTTT. The encoded protein is CASSLLDPKPDTQYF.

This chain connects TRBV6-5 to TRBJ1-1, with D unresolved. The ends were cut back, 6 bases at V and 1 base at J, with 15 bases in the middle. The V gene's germline CDR1 is MNHEY and CDR2 SVGAGI. The CDR3 has 15 amino acids. As DNA, the CDR3 is TGTGCCAGCAGCCCCCAATCTGTGGGGAACACTGAAGCTTTCTTT. This gives the protein CASSPQSVGNTEAFF.

The chain has TRBV7-8 and TRBJ2-7; TRBD1 matches at 7 bases. The CDR3 covers 15 residues. Unmatched junction bases numbered 15, after V lost 1 base and J lost 12 bases. Germline CDR1 is SGHVS and CDR2 is FQNEAQ. CDR3 loop: CASSLGQGVTLVRYF. The CDR3 DNA follows: TGTGCCAGCAGCTTAGGACAGGGCGTCACGCTAGTACGGTACTTC.

In DNA form, the CDR3 reads TGCGCCAGCAGCTTAGGGACAGGGAAAGCCGAGCAGTACTTC. Its protein product is CASSLGTGKAEQYF. The chain employs TRBV5-1 and TRBJ2-7, with 9 bases fitting TRBD1. CDR1 SGHRS and CDR2 YFSETQ come from the germline V gene. This CDR3 has 14 amino acids. Trimming removed 2 bases from V and 6 bases from J; junction bases left unmatched: 6. The full variable domain, with the rest looked up from reference TRBV5-1 and TRBJ2-7, is KAGVTQTPRYLIKTRGQQVTLSCSPISGHRSVSWYQQTPGQGLQFLFEYFSETQRNKGNFPGRFSGRQFSNSRSEMNVSTLELGDSALYLCASSLGTGKAEQYFGPGTRLTVT.

The DNA for the CDR3 is TGTGCCAGCAGCCTAACAGGTTCTGGAAACACCATATATTTT. Amino acids: CASSLTGSGNTIYF. The J gene is TRBJ1-3, the V gene TRBV28; a weak D match, TRBD1 (5 bases). The germline gives CDR1 MDHEN, CDR2 SYDVKM. This CDR3 is built from 14 residues. Trimming stripped 6 bases from V and 1 base from J, with 10 bases between.

The chain couples TRBV7-2 to TRBJ2-5; the D gene is possibly TRBD2 (5 bases). Trimming stripped 5 bases from V and 5 bases from J, with 9 bases between. The CDR3 spans 12 residues. The germline gives CDR1 SGHTA, CDR2 FQGNSA. CDR3 loop: CASSPPGETQYF. The CDR3 DNA is TGTGCCAGCAGCCCGCCGGGGGAGACCCAGTACTTC.

The gene calls are TRBV6-6 and TRBJ2-7, with D perhaps matching TRBD2 (5 bases). There are 12 residues in the CDR3. Germline CDR1 MNHNY, CDR2 SVGAGI (reference sequence). V was pared by 2 bases and J by 4 bases, with 6 bases between. CDR3 in amino acids: CASSYEGYEQYF. DNA of the CDR3: TGTGCCAGCAGTTACGAGGGATACGAGCAGTACTTC.